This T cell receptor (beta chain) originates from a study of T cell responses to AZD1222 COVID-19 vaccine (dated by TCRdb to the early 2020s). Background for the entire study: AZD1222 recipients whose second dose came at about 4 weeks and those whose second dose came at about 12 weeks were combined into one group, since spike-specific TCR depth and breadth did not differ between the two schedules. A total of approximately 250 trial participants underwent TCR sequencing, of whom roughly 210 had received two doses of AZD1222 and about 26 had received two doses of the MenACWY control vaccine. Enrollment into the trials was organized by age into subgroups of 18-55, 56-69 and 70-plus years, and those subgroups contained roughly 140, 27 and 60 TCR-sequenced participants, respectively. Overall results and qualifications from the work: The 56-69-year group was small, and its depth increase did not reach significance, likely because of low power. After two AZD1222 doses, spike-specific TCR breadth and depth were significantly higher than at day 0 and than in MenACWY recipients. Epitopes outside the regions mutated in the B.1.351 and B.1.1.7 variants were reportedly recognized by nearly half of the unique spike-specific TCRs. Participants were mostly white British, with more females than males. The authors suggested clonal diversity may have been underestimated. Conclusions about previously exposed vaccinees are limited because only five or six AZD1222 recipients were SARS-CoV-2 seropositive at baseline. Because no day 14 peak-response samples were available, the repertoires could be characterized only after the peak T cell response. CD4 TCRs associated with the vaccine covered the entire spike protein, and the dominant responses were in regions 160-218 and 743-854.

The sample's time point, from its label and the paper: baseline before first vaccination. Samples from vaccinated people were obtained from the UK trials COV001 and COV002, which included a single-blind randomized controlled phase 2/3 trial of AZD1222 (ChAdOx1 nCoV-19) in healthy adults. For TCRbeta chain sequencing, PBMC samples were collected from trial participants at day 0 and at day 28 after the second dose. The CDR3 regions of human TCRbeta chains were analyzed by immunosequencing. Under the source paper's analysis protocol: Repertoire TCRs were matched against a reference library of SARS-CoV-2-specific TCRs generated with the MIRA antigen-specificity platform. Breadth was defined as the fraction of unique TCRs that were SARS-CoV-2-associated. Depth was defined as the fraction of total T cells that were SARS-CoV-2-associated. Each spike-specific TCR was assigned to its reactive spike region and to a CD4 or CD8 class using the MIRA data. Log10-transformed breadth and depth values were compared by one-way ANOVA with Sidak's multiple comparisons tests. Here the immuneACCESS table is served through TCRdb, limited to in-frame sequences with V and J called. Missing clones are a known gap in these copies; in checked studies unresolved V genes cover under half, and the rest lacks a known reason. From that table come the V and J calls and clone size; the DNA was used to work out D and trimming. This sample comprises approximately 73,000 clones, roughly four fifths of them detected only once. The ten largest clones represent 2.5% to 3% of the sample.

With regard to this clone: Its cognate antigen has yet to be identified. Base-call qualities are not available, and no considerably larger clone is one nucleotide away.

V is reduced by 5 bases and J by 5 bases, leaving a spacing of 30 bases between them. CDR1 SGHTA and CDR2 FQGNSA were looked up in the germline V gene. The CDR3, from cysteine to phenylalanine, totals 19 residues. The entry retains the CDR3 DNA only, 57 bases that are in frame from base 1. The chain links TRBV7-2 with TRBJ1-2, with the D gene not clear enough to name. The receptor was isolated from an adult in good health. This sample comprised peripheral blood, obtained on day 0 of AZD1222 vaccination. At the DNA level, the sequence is TGTGCCAGCAGCCCAAAACCGACTCCGAATACCGGACGGATTTATGGCTACACCTTC. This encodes CASSPKPTPNTGRIYGYTF.